This T cell receptor beta chain originates from a study of read filtering for tumor transcriptome and immune sequencing. As for this clonotype: Because the CDR3's place on the DNA is in doubt, the DNA is left out and the CDR3 is given as listed by TCRdb.

Counting both end residues, the CDR3 totals 14 amino acids. Germline V CDR1 and CDR2: SQVTM, ANQGSEA. The library was built from roughly 400 ng RNA with molecular barcoded adaptors for alpha/delta and beta/gamma chains. From the reads, TCRdb called clonotypes with MiXCR, one entry per CDR3 protein. The sample records 100,000 to 150,000 distinct CDR3 sequences, under 15% being singletons. The sequenced sample was a population of CD138-negative cells sorted from bone marrow. This sequence was found in a donor aged 40 or older with multiple myeloma. The rearrangement joins TRBV29-1 to TRBJ1-2; the D segment call TRBD1 is taken from the table without a DNA check. CDR3 protein: CSVPPERGNYGCTF.